Sequencing of this T cell receptor (beta chain) was carried out in a study of PD-1 blockade in classical Hodgkin lymphoma. Relapse after autologous stem cell transplantation occurred in every patient, and brentuximab vedotin exposure varied. Germline lookup yields CDR1 SGHVS and CDR2 FQNEAQ. The CDR3 is 15 amino acids. V dropped 6 bases and J dropped 3; count of bases not matched to a gene: 8. The protocol was immunoSEQ multiplex PCR, while the TCRdb copy is restricted to in-frame clones and leaves out a portion. The repertoire holds more than 140,000 clones, with 78% as singletons. The chain links TRBV7-8 to TRBJ2-7; 10 bases match TRBD1. Material: peripheral blood mononuclear cells (PBMCs), obtained before the second cycle of nivolumab. This sequence originates from a human donor with classical Hodgkin lymphoma. The CDR3 sequence is CASRAGTGVGYEQYF. CDR3 DNA: TGTGCCAGCAGGGCCGGGACAGGGGTTGGCTACGAGCAGTACTTC. Using reference TRBV7-8 and TRBJ2-7 for the parts outside the CDR3, the full variable domain is GAGVSQSPRYKVAKRGQDVALRCDPISGHVSLFWYQQALGQGPEFLTYFQNEAQLDKSGLPSDRFFAERPEGSVSTLKIQRTQQEDSAVYLCASRAGTGVGYEQYFGPGTRLTVT.